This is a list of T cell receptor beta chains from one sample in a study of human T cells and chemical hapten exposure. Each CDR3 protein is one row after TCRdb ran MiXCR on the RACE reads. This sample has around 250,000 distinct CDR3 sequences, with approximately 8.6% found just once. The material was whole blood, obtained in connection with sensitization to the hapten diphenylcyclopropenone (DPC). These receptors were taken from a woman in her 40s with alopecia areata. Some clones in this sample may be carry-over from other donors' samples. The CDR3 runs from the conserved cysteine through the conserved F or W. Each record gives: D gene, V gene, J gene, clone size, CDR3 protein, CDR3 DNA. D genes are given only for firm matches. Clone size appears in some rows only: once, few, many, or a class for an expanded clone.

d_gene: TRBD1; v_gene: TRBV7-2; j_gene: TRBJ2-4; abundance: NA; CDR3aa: CASSSRQGLGNIQYF; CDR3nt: TGTGCCAGCAGCTCGAGACAGGGTCTAGGAAATATTCAGTACTTC
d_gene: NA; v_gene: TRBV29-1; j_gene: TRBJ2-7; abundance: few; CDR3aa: CSVEGSGPYEGQYF; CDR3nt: TGCAGCGTTGAAGGGTCCGGTCCCTACGAGGGGCAGTACTTC
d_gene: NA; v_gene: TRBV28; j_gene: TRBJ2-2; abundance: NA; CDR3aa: CASSFGGNTGELFF; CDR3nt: TGTGCCAGCAGTTTCGGAGGGAACACCGGGGAGCTGTTTTTT
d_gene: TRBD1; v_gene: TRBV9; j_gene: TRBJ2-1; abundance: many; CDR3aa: CASSARDRYNEQFF; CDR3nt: TGTGCCAGCAGCGCCCGGGACAGATACAATGAGCAGTTCTTC
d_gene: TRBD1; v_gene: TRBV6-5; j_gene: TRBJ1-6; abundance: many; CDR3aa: CASSYGGTGQNSPLHF; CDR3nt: TGTGCCAGCAGTTACGGAGGGACAGGGCAAAATTCACCCCTCCACTTT
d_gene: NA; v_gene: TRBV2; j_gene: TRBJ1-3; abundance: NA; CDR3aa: CASSAWSRGNTIYF; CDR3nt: TGTGCCAGCAGCGCCTGGAGCCGCGGAAACACCATATATTTT
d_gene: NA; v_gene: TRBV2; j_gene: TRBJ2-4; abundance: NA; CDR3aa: CASTPALAKNIQYF; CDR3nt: TGTGCCAGCACCCCCGCGCTAGCCAAAAACATTCAGTACTTC
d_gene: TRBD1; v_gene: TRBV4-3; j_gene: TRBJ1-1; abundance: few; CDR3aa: CASSQDWTGANTEAFF; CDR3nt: TGCGCCAGCAGCCAAGACTGGACAGGGGCGAACACTGAAGCTTTCTTT
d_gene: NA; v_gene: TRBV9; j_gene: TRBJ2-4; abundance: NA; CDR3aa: CASSVEGPYDIQYF; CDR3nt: TGTGCCAGCAGCGTAGAGGGTCCCTATGACATTCAGTACTTC
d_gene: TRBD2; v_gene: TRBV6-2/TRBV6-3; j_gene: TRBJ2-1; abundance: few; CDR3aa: CASSYPSGNLYNEQFF; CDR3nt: TGTGCCAGCAGCTATCCCAGCGGGAACCTCTACAATGAGCAGTTCTTC
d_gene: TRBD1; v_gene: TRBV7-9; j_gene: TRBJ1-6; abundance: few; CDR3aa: CASSSQGVGSPLHF; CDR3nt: TGTGCCAGCAGCTCACAGGGGGTTGGTTCACCCCTCCACTTT
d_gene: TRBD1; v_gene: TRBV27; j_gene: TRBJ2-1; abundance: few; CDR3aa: CASSSTGVEQFF; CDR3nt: TGTGCCAGCAGTTCGACAGGGGTAGAGCAGTTCTTC
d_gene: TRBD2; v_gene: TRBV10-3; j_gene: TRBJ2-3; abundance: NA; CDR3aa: CAISDPGLAGGPTDTQYF; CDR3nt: TGTGCCATCAGTGACCCGGGACTAGCGGGAGGGCCGACAGATACGCAGTATTTT
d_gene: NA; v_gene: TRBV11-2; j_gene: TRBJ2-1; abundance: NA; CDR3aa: CASSLRGGGYNEQFF; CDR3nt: TGTGCCAGCAGCTTAAGGGGAGGAGGGTACAATGAGCAGTTCTTC
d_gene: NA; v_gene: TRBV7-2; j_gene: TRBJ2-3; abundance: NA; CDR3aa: CASSLGVGYSTDTQYF; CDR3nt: TGTGCCAGCAGCTTAGGAGTCGGTTACAGCACAGATACGCAGTATTTT
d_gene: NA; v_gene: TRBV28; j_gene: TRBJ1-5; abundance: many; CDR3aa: CASYYNRNQPQHF; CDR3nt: TGTGCCAGCTATTATAACAGAAATCAGCCCCAGCATTTT
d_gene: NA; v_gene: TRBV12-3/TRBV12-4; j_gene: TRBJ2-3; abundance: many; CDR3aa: CASSFAGDTQYF; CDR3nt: TGTGCCAGCAGTTTTGCCGGGGATACGCAGTATTTT
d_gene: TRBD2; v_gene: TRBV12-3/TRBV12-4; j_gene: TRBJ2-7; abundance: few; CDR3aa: CASSFPGRASYEQYF; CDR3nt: TGTGCCAGCAGTTTTCCCGGGAGGGCCTCCTACGAGCAGTACTTC
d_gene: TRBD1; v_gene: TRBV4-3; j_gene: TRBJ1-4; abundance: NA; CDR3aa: CASSQDRGNEKLFF; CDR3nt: TGCGCCAGCAGCCAAGACAGGGGGAATGAAAAACTGTTTTTT
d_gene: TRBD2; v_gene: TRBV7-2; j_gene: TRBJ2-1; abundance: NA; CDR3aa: CASSPSTAGVANEQFF; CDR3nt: TGTGCCAGCAGCCCATCAACGGCGGGAGTAGCCAATGAGCAGTTCTTC
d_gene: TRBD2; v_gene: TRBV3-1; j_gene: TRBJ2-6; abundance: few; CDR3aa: CASSQDWREGVLTF; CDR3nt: TGTGCCAGCAGCCAAGACTGGCGGGAGGGCGTCCTGACTTTC
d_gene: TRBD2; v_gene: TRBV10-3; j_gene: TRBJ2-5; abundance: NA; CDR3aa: CAIRAGGFQETQYF; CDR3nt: TGTGCCATCCGGGCGGGGGGGTTCCAAGAGACCCAGTACTTC
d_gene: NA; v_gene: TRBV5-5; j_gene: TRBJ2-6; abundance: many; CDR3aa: CASSLFGGSGANVLTF; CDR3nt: TGTGCCAGCAGCTTGTTCGGGGGCTCTGGGGCCAACGTCCTGACTTTC
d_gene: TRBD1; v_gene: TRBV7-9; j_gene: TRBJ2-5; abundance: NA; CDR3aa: CASSGQGREETQYF; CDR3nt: TGTGCCAGCAGCGGACAGGGGAGGGAGGAGACCCAGTACTTC
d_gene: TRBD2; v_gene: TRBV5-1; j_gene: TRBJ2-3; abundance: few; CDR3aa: CASRPPGLGVTDTQYF; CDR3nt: TGCGCCAGCAGACCACCGGGACTAGGTGTGACAGATACGCAGTATTTT
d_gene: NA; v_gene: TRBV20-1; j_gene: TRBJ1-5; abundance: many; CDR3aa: CSALDSPYQPQHF; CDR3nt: TGCAGTGCCTTGGACAGCCCATATCAGCCCCAGCATTTT
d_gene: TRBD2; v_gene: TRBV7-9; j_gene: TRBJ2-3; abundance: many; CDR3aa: CASTGLAGGSEADTQYF; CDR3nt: TGTGCCAGCACCGGACTAGCGGGAGGGTCGGAGGCAGATACGCAGTATTTT
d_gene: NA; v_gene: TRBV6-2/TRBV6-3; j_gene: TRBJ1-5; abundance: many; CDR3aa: CASSPGTENQPQHF; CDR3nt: TGTGCCAGCAGTCCCGGGACGGAGAATCAGCCCCAGCATTTT
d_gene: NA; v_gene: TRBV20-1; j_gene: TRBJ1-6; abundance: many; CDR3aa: CSAREGGSGNSPLHF; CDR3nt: TGCAGTGCTAGAGAAGGAGGGTCGGGGAATTCACCCCTCCACTTT
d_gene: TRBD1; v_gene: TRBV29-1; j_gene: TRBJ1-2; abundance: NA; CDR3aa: CSVEISTGTVNYGYTF; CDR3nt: TGCAGCGTTGAAATCTCGACTGGGACAGTTAACTATGGCTACACCTTC
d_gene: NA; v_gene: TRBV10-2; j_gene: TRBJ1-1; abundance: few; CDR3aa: CASNLGANTEAFF; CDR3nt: TGCGCCAGCAATTTGGGGGCCAACACTGAAGCTTTCTTT
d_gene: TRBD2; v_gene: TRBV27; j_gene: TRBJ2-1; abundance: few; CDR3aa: CASSFGTNNEQFF; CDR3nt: TGTGCCAGCAGTTTCGGGACTAACAATGAGCAGTTCTTC
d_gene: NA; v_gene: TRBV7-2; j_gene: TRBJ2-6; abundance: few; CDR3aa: CASSLDIGYSSGANVLTF; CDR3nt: TGTGCCAGCAGCTTAGACATCGGTTATAGCTCTGGGGCCAACGTCCTGACTTTC
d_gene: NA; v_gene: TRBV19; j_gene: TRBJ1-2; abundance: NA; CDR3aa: CASLERPNYGYTF; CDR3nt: TGTGCCAGTCTGGAGAGACCGAACTATGGCTACACCTTC
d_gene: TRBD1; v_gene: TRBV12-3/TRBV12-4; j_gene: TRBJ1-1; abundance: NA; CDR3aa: CASSDRVPLNTEAFF; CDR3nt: TGTGCCAGCAGTGACAGGGTACCTCTGAACACTGAAGCTTTCTTT
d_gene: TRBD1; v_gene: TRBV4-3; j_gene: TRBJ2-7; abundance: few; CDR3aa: CASSLTGTGGAVQYF; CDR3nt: TGCGCCAGCAGCCTGACCGGGACAGGGGGCGCGGTGCAGTACTTC
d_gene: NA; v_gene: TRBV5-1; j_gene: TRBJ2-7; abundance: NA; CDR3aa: CASSGGGSPFEQYF; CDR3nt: TGCGCCAGCAGCGGAGGAGGGAGCCCGTTTGAGCAGTACTTC
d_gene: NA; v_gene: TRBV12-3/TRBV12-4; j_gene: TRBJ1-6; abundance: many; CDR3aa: CASSLGGGSPLHF; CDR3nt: TGTGCCAGCAGTCTAGGGGGAGGTTCACCCCTCCACTTT
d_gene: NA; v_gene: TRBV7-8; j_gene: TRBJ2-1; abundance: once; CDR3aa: CASSSLGGEQFF; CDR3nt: TGTGCCAGCAGCTCCCTTGGGGGTGAGCAGTTCTTC
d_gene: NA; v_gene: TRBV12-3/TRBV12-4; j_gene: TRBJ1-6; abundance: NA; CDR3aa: CASSFEGGLYSPLHF; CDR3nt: TGTGCCAGCAGCTTTGAAGGAGGGTTGTATTCACCCCTCCACTTT
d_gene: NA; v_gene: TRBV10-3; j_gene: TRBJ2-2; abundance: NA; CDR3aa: CAISESQGDANTGALFF; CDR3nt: TGTGCCATCAGTGAGTCACAGGGAGACGCGAACACCGGGGCGCTGTTTTTT
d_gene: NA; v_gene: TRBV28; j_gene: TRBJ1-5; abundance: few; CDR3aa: CASKLGASNQPQHF; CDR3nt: TGTGCCAGCAAGCTCGGGGCTAGCAATCAGCCCCAGCATTTT
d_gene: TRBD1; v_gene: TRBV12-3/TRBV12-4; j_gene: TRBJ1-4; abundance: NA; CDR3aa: CASSFSGTELFF; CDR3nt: TGTGCCAGCAGTTTCTCCGGGACAGAACTGTTTTTT
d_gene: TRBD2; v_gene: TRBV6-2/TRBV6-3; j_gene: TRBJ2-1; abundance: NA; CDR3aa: CASSYLTSGSEQFF; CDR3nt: TGTGCCAGCAGTTACTTGACTAGCGGGAGCGAGCAGTTCTTC
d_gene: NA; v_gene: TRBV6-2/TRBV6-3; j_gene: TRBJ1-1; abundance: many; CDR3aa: CASSLGQHTEAFF; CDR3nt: TGTGCCAGCAGCCTAGGACAGCACACTGAAGCTTTCTTT
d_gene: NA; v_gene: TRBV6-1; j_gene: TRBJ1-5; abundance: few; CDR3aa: CASNDFTNQPQHF; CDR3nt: TGTGCCAGCAATGACTTCACCAATCAGCCCCAGCATTTT
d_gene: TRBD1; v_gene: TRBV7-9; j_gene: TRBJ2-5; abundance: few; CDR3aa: CASSSGTGSLVETQYF; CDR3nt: TGTGCCAGCAGCTCCGGGACAGGGTCATTAGTAGAGACCCAGTACTTC